A single T cell receptor beta chain is shown here with its context. Its antigen is unknown. The sample holds no much larger clone one base away, and base qualities are not on file. Library prep was done by the immunoSEQ multiplex PCR assay. In the authors' own workflow: To diagnose cytomegalovirus status from the catalog of TCR beta chain sequences, a statistical classification framework was built. In TCRdb, the immuneACCESS table is reduced to in-frame sequences with V and J assigned. These tables do not hold every clone; where another copy was compared, an unresolved V gene accounts for under half, and the others remain unexplained. V and J calls and clone size are copied from that table; D and trimming were computed from the DNA. Within this sample are some 130,000 clones, with about 80% of them counted one time only. Roughly 27% of the sample is held by the ten biggest clonotypes. This record comes from a study of cytomegalovirus exposure and HLA in healthy donors (TCRdb year 2017). With regard to the full study: According to a later analysis, one platform produced both the 100 to 150 validation repertoires and the approximately 670 repertoires of the first cohort. The study aimed to test whether cataloging public T cell receptors could reveal signatures of past pathogen exposure. In addition to the first cohort of around 670 subjects, a separate validation cohort of approximately 130 different subjects was used. To predict cytomegalovirus infection status, the study combined high-throughput TCR immunosequencing, statistical association of individual TCRs with disease status, and machine learning. General conclusions and limits of the study: A later analysis found that TCRs clustered in the first cohort also tended to co-occur in the approximately 120 validation repertoires, with 90% to 95% of cluster scores above 0. In vitro tests confirmed that a few of the cytomegalovirus-associated TCR beta chains recognize cytomegalovirus antigens. The study listed 150 to 200 TCR beta chains as associated with cytomegalovirus. The classifier was reported to diagnose cytomegalovirus status with high specificity and sensitivity in both the original and validation cohorts. All 120 or so repertoires were used to score co-occurrence in the validation cohort in a later analysis, because that analysis had no HLA typing for the cohort. It was suggested by the authors that the approach could potentially be generalized to other disease states and immunological phenotypes. While some public TCRs were present in many individuals, most TCR sequences turned up only very rarely across donors.

The donors belonged to the validation cohort of 120 subjects, which was separate from the approximately 700-subject first cohort. This receptor was taken from a man aged 25 to 40 in good health and CMV-seropositive. Source material: PBMCs.

The bases are TGTGCCAGCAGCCACCGACAGGGGGCGGCTTTCTTT. This sequence encodes CASSHRQGAAFF. The sequence links TRBV7-2 to TRBJ1-1; 10 nucleotides in the junction match TRBD1. Trimming takes 5 bases off V and 11 bases off J; junction bases not matched to a gene: 5. The germline V gene yields SGHTA for CDR1 and FQGNSA for CDR2. Including cysteine and phenylalanine, the CDR3 has 12 amino acids. The sequence is cut down to CDR3 DNA, 36 bases in frame from base 1. The entire variable domain, with the stretches around the CDR3 drawn from the reference TRBV7-2 and TRBJ1-1 proteins, is GAGVSQSPSNKVTEKGKDVELRCDPISGHTALYWYRQSLGQGLEFLIYFQGNSAPDKSGLPSDRFSAERTGGSVSTLTIQRTQQEDSAVYLCASSHRQGAAFFGQGTRLTVV.